This T cell receptor beta chain was identified in a study of T cell changes during pregnancy in multiple sclerosis. The V gene lost 5 bases and the J gene lost 7 bases, with 2 bases spanning the gap. CDR1 is SEHNR and CDR2 is FQNEAQ in the germline V gene (reference sequence). The CDR3 contains 9 residues. TCRdb's table, derived via immunoSEQ multiplex PCR, lists solely in-frame clones and lacks some. The sample includes around 48,000 clones, just over 85% of them seen just once. This chain links TRBV7-9 with TRBJ1-1; D is undetermined. The TCR comes from a female donor with multiple sclerosis, enrolled in a pregnancy study. The source material was CD4+ T cells from peripheral blood mononuclear cells, sampled in the second trimester of pregnancy. The CDR3 region has the DNA TGTGCCAGCAGCCTTGAAGCTTTCTTT. Protein product: CASSLEAFF.